The 14 T cell receptor beta chains listed next were all sequenced from one sample in a study of regulatory T cells in long-lasting Graves disease. The sample's time point: persistent/refractory GD, antithyroid drugs over 5 years with positive TRAb. RNA isolated from PBMCs was used to make the TCR library. Researchers made TCR beta libraries by using iRepertoire HTBI primers and running Arm-PCR on CDR3 regions. One entry per CDR3 protein, called by TCRdb with MiXCR from the multiplex PCR reads. The sample carries 400,000 or so distinct CDR3 sequences, less than 25% recorded once. The specimen was peripheral blood mononuclear cells (PBMCs), collected when the disease was refractory, from a patient treated with antithyroid drugs. The receptor set was obtained from a female donor with Graves disease.

The chain couples TRBV3-1 to TRBJ2-2; the match to TRBD2 covers 7 bases. CDR1 and CDR2 (germline): LGHDT, YNNKEL (reference sequence). This CDR3 has 16 amino acids. The trim removed 4 bases at V and 0 bases at J, leaving 5 bases unmatched. CDR3 protein: CASSPDGTTNTGELFF. CDR3 bases: TGTGCCAGCAGCCCGGACGGGACTACGAACACCGGGGAGCTGTTTTTT.

This clonotype has a handful of counts. The V and J genes are TRBV3-1 and TRBJ1-6, with D unclear. V was pared by 3 bases and J by 7 bases, with 7 bases between. The CDR3 spans 13 residues. The germline V gene encodes CDR1 LGHDT and CDR2 YNNKEL (reference sequence). Here the CDR3 DNA reads TGTGCCAGCAGCCAGTGGGAAAATTCACCCCTCCACTTT. It encodes CASSQWENSPLHF.

This clonotype appeared many times. The V and J genes are TRBV28 and TRBJ2-6; TRBD1 agrees at 7 bases. The CDR3 is made up of 18 amino acids. After removal of 5 bases from V and 0 bases from J, the junction contained 10 bases not matched to a gene. Germline CDR1 MDHEN, CDR2 SYDVKM. Written as DNA, the CDR3 is TGTGCCAGCAGTCCAGGGACAGCCTTTGGCTCTGGGGCCAACGTCCTGACTTTC. Its translation is CASSPGTAFGSGANVLTF. Variable domain in full (rest from reference TRBV28 and TRBJ2-6): DVKVTQSSRYLVKRTGEKVFLECVQDMDHENMFWYRQDPGLGLRLIYFSYDVKMKEKGDIPEGYSVSREKKERFSLILESASTNQTSMYLCASSPGTAFGSGANVLTFGAGSRLTVL.

The rearrangement uses TRBV12-3 or TRBV12-4 and TRBJ2-1; TRBD2 matches 15 bases. The CDR3 covers 16 residues. V trimming: 6 bases; J trimming: 7 bases; junction bases outside the gene matches: 7. Here the CDR3 reads CASSRGLAGGGNEQFF. DNA for the CDR3: TGTGCCAGCAGCCGGGGACTAGCGGGAGGTGGGAATGAGCAGTTCTTC.

This clonotype was picked up a small number of times. The V gene is TRBV25-1, the J gene TRBJ1-5; TRBD1 is a possible D gene (6 bases). CDR1 and CDR2 (germline): MGHDK, SYGVNS. The CDR3 totals 20 residues. V was shortened by 3 bases and J by 3 bases, with 27 bases between the two germline ends. Written as DNA, the CDR3 is TGTGCCAGCAGTGAGCACAGGGAAGTTGGGGAAGGTCGGCACAATCAGCCCCAGCATTTT. Its translation is CASSEHREVGEGRHNQPQHF.

This clonotype has ten or more counts. The chain joins TRBV2 to TRBJ2-5; 10 bases line up with TRBD2. Germline-derived CDR1 and CDR2 are SNHLY and FYNNEI. There are 17 residues in the CDR3. Trimming cost V 0 bases and J 5 bases; bases outside gene matches: 9. The CDR3, as DNA: TGTGCCAGCAGTGAAGCGTATCTAGCGGGAGAAGGCGAGACCCAGTACTTC. It is translated as CASSEAYLAGEGETQYF. The whole variable domain, filled in from reference TRBV2 and TRBJ2-5, reads EPEVTQTPSHQVTQMGQEVILRCVPISNHLYFYWYRQILGQKVEFLVSFYNNEISEKSEIFDDQFSVERPDGSNFTLKIRSTKLEDSAMYFCASSEAYLAGEGETQYFGPGTRLLVL.

This clonotype was picked up many times. The CDR3 coding sequence is TGTGCCATCAGTGCGGGGGCAGGGGAAGAGACCCAGTACTTC. Translating it yields CAISAGAGEETQYF. The gene calls are TRBV10-3 and TRBJ2-5; D might be TRBD1 or TRBD2, each matching 6 bases. CDR1 ENHRY and CDR2 SYGVKD come from the germline V gene. Trimming left V 4 bases short and J 3 bases short, with 12 bases between. The CDR3 spans 14 residues.

The chain carries TRBV15 and TRBJ1-4, with 7 bases identical to TRBD1. The CDR3 runs 15 residues. Unmatched junction bases numbered 10, after V lost 5 bases and J lost 7 bases. Germline CDR1 and CDR2: LNHNV and YYDKDF (reference sequence). CDR3 protein: CATSPPRQGPEKLFF. As DNA, the CDR3 is TGTGCCACCAGCCCGCCGCGACAGGGTCCTGAAAAACTGTTTTTT.

V usage is TRBV15 and J usage is TRBJ2-2; tentative D call: TRBD2 (6 bases). The germline CDR1 and CDR2 sequences are LNHNV and YYDKDF (reference sequence). Trimming removed 0 bases from V and 5 bases from J, with 19 bases in between. The CDR3 loop spans 18 amino acids. The CDR3: CATSRDLLASKGTGELFF. CDR3 bases: TGTGCCACCAGCAGAGATCTTCTAGCGTCAAAAGGGACCGGGGAGCTGTTTTTT.

J is TRBJ2-1 and V is TRBV28, with TRBD1 matching 10 bases. The length of the CDR3 is 16 residues. From germline, CDR1 is MDHEN and CDR2 SYDVKM. V gave up 7 bases and J gave up 9 bases; unmatched junction bases: 15. The CDR3 here is CASTPWGTGVNIEQFF. CDR3 bases: TGTGCCAGCACCCCGTGGGGGACAGGGGTAAATATTGAGCAGTTCTTC.

This clonotype was counted at least ten times. This chain uses TRBV28 with TRBJ1-4; 8 bases agree with TRBD1. CDR3 size: 15 residues. Trimming at V came to 6 bases and at J to 3 bases, leaving 6 bases not matched to a gene. CDR1 is MDHEN and CDR2 is SYDVKM in the germline V gene. CDR3 residues: CASSRATGANEKLFF. In DNA form, the CDR3 reads TGTGCCAGCAGCCGTGCGACAGGGGCTAATGAAAAACTGTTTTTT.

The chain combines TRBV29-1 with TRBJ2-5, with 7 bases fitting TRBD2. Losses at the gene ends were 4 bases for V and 5 bases for J; bases not matched to a gene: 7. The CDR3 runs to 13 residues. In germline, CDR1 is SQVTM, CDR2 ANQGSEA. This CDR3 is CSVGGGSGETQYF. The CDR3 nucleotides read TGCAGCGTTGGGGGCGGGAGTGGGGAGACCCAGTACTTC.

This clonotype was counted between two and nine times. V gene TRBV12-3 or TRBV12-4 combines with J gene TRBJ2-7; 10 bases match TRBD2. V shed 2 bases and J 4 bases; nucleotides not matched to a gene: 17. The CDR3 loop spans 19 amino acids. CDR3 in amino acids: CASSLWLGGSSGSKYEQYF. The DNA for the CDR3 is TGTGCCAGCAGTTTATGGCTCGGTGGGTCTAGCGGGAGCAAGTACGAGCAGTACTTC.

This clonotype was observed many times. J is TRBJ1-2 and V is TRBV11-2; D is uncertain. CDR3 length equals 14 residues. Between the trimmed V and J ends, which lost 5 bases and 4 bases, there was a span of 14 bases. Germline CDR1 reads SGHAT; CDR2 reads FQNNGV. As DNA, the CDR3 is TGTGCCAGCAGCCCGTCGGAAGGGCCCTATGGCTACACCTTC. Protein: CASSPSEGPYGYTF.